The rows below give T cell receptor beta chains drawn from one sample of a study of PD-1 blockade in classical Hodgkin lymphoma. Only in-frame clones appear in the TCRdb table, and some are missing; sequencing was by immunoSEQ multiplex PCR. Of about 110,000 clones detected, 89% appear once; the ten largest clones hold 15% to 20%. The source material was peripheral blood mononuclear cells (PBMCs), sampled before the second cycle of nivolumab. Receptors were obtained from a human donor with classical Hodgkin lymphoma. Each CDR3 is given with its conserved first and last residue. A D gene is named only where the DNA matches it firmly. Some rows have no size entry. The others give once, few or many, or a class for an expanded clone.

size | J | D | V | DNA | CDR3
- | TRBJ2-1 | TRBD2 | TRBV9 | TGTGCCAGCAGCACTCTAGCGGGAGGGCCTAATGAGCAGTTCTTC | CASSTLAGGPNEQFF
- | TRBJ2-1 | - | TRBV5-1 | TGCGCCAGCAGCTCACCACGGGGCGGGGCAGTGATTAGCTCCTACAATGAGCAGTTCTTC | CASSSPRGGAVISSYNEQFF
once | TRBJ2-3 | - | TRBV7-9 | TGTGCCAGCAGCTTAGATTTGGGCAAGGGCACAGATACGCAGTATTTT | CASSLDLGKGTDTQYF
- | TRBJ2-1 | - | TRBV5-6 | TGTGCCAGCAGCTTGGTTGTGGGAGGCACCTACAATGAGCAGTTCTTC | CASSLVVGGTYNEQFF
- | TRBJ2-1 | - | TRBV6-5 | TGTGCCGCCCGGAGGAGCCCCTACAATGAGCAGTTCTTC | CAARRSPYNEQFF
- | TRBJ1-4 | - | TRBV30 | TGTGCCTGGAGTATACAGGGATCTGTAGGTAAACTGTTTTTT | CAWSIQGSVGKLFF
- | TRBJ1-1 | - | TRBV19 | TGTGCCAGTAGTATCGTCTCGAACACTGAAGCTTTCTTT | CASSIVSNTEAFF
- | TRBJ2-5 | - | TRBV2 | TGTGCCAGCAGTGAAGCTAACCAAGAGACCCAGTACTTC | CASSEANQETQYF
- | TRBJ2-7 | - | TRBV4-1 | TGCGCCAGCAGCCAAACGGGTATTCCCTACGAGCAGTACTTC | CASSQTGIPYEQYF
- | TRBJ1-1 | - | TRBV7-2 | TGTGCCAGCAGGGGGCTCGGGAACACTGAAGCTTTCTTT | CASRGLGNTEAFF
- | TRBJ2-6 | - | TRBV7-9 | TGTGCCAGCAGCTTAGCCTTCTCTGGGGCCAACGTCCTGACTTTC | CASSLAFSGANVLTF
- | TRBJ1-1 | - | TRBV7-9 | TGTGCCAGCAGTCGCCGGTTGGTGGACACTGAAGCTTTCTTT | CASSRRLVDTEAFF
- | TRBJ2-7 | - | TRBV4-3 | TGCGCCAGCAGCCAAGATCTAGGGCAGAACTACGAGCAGTACTTC | CASSQDLGQNYEQYF
once | TRBJ2-1 | TRBD2 | TRBV27 | TGTGCCAGCAGTTTGAGCCGGGGGGGTTACAATGAGCAGTTCTTC | CASSLSRGGYNEQFF
- | TRBJ1-2 | - | TRBV28 | TGTGCCAGCAGTCCGGACAGAGGCCAATTCGTCTACACCTTC | CASSPDRGQFVYTF
- | TRBJ1-2 | - | TRBV29-1 | TGCAGCGCCGGTCGGGGCTATGGCTACACCTTC | CSAGRGYGYTF